The clone carrying this TCR beta chain was picked up many times. What it binds is not known. This sample is drawn from a study of T cells in Graves' hyperthyroidism and ophthalmopathy. Study context: Peripheral blood collection took place at initial diagnosis, before any treatment. The study's findings and limits: Median prediction lead before ophthalmopathy onset was 6.5 months with the model.

Patients were excluded because of uncontrolled infection, other autoimmune disease, pregnancy or lactation. Clinical symptoms, serum thyroxine and TRAb, thyroid ultrasound and orbital computed tomography together formed the diagnostic basis. Germline lookup yields CDR1 MDHEN and CDR2 SYDVKM. The CDR3 totals 14 residues. V was clipped by 2 bases and J by 3 bases, with 8 bases between them. Amplification yielded TCR beta CDR3 regions, with RNA transcripts as the source. With the HTBI primer set, the TCR CDR3 went through a first round of RT-PCR. MiXCR was run by TCRdb on the multiplex PCR reads, yielding one entry per CDR3 protein. Among some 360,000 distinct CDR3 sequences, approximately 18% were seen once, and the ten largest hold around 16%.

This chain links TRBV28 with TRBJ1-5; D is ambiguous. The sequence was obtained from a woman between 40 and 50 years old with Graves' ophthalmopathy. The sequencing sample was made of blood. The CDR3 sequence: CASSLEDLNQPQHF. The CDR3 bases are TGTGCCAGCAGTTTAGAGGATCTCAATCAGCCCCAGCATTTT.